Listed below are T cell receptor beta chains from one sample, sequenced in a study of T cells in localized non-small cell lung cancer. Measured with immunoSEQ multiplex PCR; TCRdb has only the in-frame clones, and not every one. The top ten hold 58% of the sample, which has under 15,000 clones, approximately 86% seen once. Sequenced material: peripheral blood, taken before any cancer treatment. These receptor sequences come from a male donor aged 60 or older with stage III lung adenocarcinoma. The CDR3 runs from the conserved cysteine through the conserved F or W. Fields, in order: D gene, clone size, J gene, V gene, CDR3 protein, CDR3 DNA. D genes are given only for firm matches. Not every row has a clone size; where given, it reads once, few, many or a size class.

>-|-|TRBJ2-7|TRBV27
CASSSQGSSYEQYF
TGTGCCAGCAGTTCTCAGGGGTCCTCCTACGAGCAGTACTTC
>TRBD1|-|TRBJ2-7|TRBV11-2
CASSGQGAYEQYF
TGTGCCAGCAGCGGGCAGGGGGCCTACGAGCAGTACTTC
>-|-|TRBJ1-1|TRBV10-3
CAMGAGGTEAFF
TGTGCCATGGGCGCCGGGGGCACTGAAGCTTTCTTT
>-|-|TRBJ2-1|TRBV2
CASSTHRWGEQFF
TGTGCCAGCAGTACCCACAGATGGGGGGAGCAGTTCTTC
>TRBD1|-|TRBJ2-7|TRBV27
CASSLTRGMYEQYF
TGTGCCAGCAGTTTAACCAGGGGGATGTACGAGCAGTACTTC
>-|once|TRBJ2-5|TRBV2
CASNQGGAQTGTQYF
TGTGCCAGCAATCAGGGGGGGGCTCAGACTGGGACCCAGTACTTC
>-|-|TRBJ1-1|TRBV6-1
CASKDTNTEAFF
TGTGCCAGTAAAGACACGAACACTGAAGCTTTCTTT
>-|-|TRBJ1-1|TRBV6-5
CASSFLGQYTEAFF
TGTGCCAGCAGCTTCCTCGGACAGTACACTGAAGCTTTCTTT
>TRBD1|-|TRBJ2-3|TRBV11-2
CASNTGTGVQYF
TGTGCCAGCAACACCGGGACAGGGGTGCAGTATTTT
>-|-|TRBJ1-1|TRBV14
CASSQDIRGAEAFF
TGTGCCAGCAGCCAAGATATCCGCGGGGCCGAAGCTTTCTTT
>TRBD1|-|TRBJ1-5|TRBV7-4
CASSLPGQEPQPQHF
TGTGCCAGCAGCCTCCCGGGACAGGAGCCTCAGCCCCAGCATTTT
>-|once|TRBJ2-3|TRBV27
CASSWQGFTDTQYF
TGTGCCAGCAGTTGGCAGGGTTTCACAGATACGCAGTATTTT
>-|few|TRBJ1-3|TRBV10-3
CAITQAGGNTIYF
TGTGCCATTACACAGGCGGGAGGAAACACCATATATTTT
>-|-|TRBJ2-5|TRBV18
CASSPGSHETQYF
TGTGCCAGCTCACCAGGGTCCCACGAGACCCAGTACTTC
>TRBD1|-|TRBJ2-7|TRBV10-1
CASQDRGSYEQYF
TGCGCCAGCCAGGACAGGGGGTCCTACGAGCAGTACTTC
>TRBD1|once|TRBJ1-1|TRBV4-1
CASSRDRGNTEAFF
TGCGCCAGCAGCCGGGACAGGGGGAACACTGAAGCTTTCTTT
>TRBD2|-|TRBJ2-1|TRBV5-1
CASSWTSERSEQFF
TGCGCCAGCAGCTGGACTAGCGAAAGATCTGAGCAGTTCTTC
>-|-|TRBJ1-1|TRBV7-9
CASNSPDGGQQNTEAFF
TGTGCCAGCAATTCACCTGACGGGGGGCAACAGAACACTGAAGCTTTCTTT
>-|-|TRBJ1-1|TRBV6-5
CASSYSSSGGDTEAFF
TGTGCCAGCAGTTACTCCTCTTCGGGAGGAGACACTGAAGCTTTCTTT
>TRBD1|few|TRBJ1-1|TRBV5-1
CASSLGQGGLGTEAFF
TGCGCCAGCAGCTTGGGACAGGGAGGGCTTGGCACTGAAGCTTTCTTT
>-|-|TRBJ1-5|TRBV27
CASSSSNLDRYNQPQHF
TGTGCCAGCAGTTCATCGAACCTCGACAGGTACAATCAGCCCCAGCATTTT
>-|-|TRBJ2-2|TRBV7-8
CASSLVGGLNTGELFF
TGTGCCAGCAGCTTAGTTGGGGGACTTAACACCGGGGAGCTGTTTTTT